This T cell receptor (beta chain) was recovered during a study of cytomegalovirus exposure and HLA in healthy donors. The study's findings and limits: Per published reports, the classifier diagnosed cytomegalovirus status with high specificity and sensitivity. At a 0.05 false discovery rate, a later analysis found about 17,000 TCR beta sequences to be associated with HLA alleles.

A multiplex PCR was run with 60 Vbeta primers and 13 Jbeta primers. Here immunoSEQ multiplex PCR was the method, and the copy in TCRdb shows in-frame clones only, minus some. The sample totals 100,000 to 150,000 clones. Turning to this clone: What it recognizes is unknown.

The source is a woman aged 40 to 55 in good health and CMV-seropositive. The sequencing input was PBMCs.

In DNA form, the CDR3 reads TGTGCCAGCAGACTAGCGGGAGGGAAGCTCTACGAGCAGTACTTC. It yields the protein CASRLAGGKLYEQYF. The chain joins TRBV5-4 to TRBJ2-7; 13 nucleotides agree with TRBD2. CDR3 size: 15 residues. The V segment lost 5 bases and the J segment 3 bases; nucleotides outside the gene matches: 5. Germline V CDR1 and CDR2: SGHNT, YYREEE (reference sequence). Full variable domain (rest looked up from reference TRBV5-4 and TRBJ2-7): ETGVTQSPTHLIKTRGQQVTLRCSSQSGHNTVSWYQQALGQGPQFIFQYYREEENGRGNFPPRFSGLQFPNYSSELNVNALELDDSALYLCASRLAGGKLYEQYFGPGTRLTVT.